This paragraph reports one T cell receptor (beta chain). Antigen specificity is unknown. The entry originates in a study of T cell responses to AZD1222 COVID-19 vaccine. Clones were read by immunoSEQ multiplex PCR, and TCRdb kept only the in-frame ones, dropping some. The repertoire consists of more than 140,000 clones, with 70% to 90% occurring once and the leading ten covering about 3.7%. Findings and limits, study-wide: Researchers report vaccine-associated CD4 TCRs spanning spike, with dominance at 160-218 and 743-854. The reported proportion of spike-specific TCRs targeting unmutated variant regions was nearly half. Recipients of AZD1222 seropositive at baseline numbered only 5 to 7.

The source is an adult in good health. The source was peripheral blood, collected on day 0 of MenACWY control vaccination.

DNA for the CDR3: TGCGCCAGCAGCAACCAGGACGGGAATGAAAAACTGTTTTTT. Protein: CASSNQDGNEKLFF. J is TRBJ1-4 and V is TRBV4-3; D is ambiguous. Germline-derived CDR1 and CDR2 are LGHNA and YSLEER. V was clipped by 5 bases and J by 5 bases, with 12 bases between them. The CDR3 sequence is 14 residues long.